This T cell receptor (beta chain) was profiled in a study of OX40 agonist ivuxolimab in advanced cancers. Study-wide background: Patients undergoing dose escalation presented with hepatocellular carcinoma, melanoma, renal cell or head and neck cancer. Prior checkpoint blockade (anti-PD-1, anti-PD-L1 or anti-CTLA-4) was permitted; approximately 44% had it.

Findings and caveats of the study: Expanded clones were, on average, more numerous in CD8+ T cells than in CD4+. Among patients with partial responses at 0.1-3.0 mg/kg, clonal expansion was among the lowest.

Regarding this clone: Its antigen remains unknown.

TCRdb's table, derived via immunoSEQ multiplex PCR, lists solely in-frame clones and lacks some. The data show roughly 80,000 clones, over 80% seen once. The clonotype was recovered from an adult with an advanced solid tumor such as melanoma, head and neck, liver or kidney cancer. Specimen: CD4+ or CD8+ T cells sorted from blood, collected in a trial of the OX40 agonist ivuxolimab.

Written as DNA, the CDR3 is TGTGCCAGCAGTCCCCTAGATCTCAATCAGCCCCAGCATTTT. Protein: CASSPLDLNQPQHF. The chain carries TRBV27 and TRBJ1-5, with no clear D. The CDR3 has 14 amino acids. Germline assignment: CDR1 MNHEY and CDR2 SMNVEV (reference sequence). V was clipped by 5 bases and J by 3 bases, with 11 bases between them.